This is a list of T cell receptor beta chains from one sample in a study of cytotoxic CD8 clonotypes in ibrutinib-treated CLL. The method was immunoSEQ multiplex PCR; TCRdb's version includes in-frame clones alone and lacks a portion of them. The sample lists about 97,000 clones, roughly four fifths occurring once. Sequencing used PBMCs, obtained after 24 months of ibrutinib treatment. The receptors come from a human donor with chronic lymphocytic leukemia. Each CDR3 is given with its conserved first and last residue. D genes are given only for firm matches. Only some rows state a clone size, as once, few, many or a class for expanded clones.

D | J | length | size | V | DNA | CDR3
- | TRBJ2-7 | 14 | - | TRBV5-1 | TGCGCCAGCAGCTTGGGGACAGTTCTCTACGAGCAGTACTTC | CASSLGTVLYEQYF
- | TRBJ2-6 | 16 | - | TRBV27 | TGTGCCAGCAGTTTATTCAGGGTCGCTGGGGCCAACGTCCTGACTTTC | CASSLFRVAGANVLTF
TRBD2 | TRBJ2-7 | 15 | - | TRBV12-5 | TGTGCTAGTGGTTCCGGGACTAGCGGCCGTCCCGAGCAGTACTTC | CASGSGTSGRPEQYF
- | TRBJ1-3 | 14 | - | TRBV5-8 | TGTGCCAGCAGCTTGCGCCCGGCGGGAAACACCATATATTTT | CASSLRPAGNTIYF
TRBD2 | TRBJ2-2 | 15 | once | TRBV27 | TGTGCCAGCAGTTTCGGCGGGAGGGCCACCGGGGAGCTGTTTTTT | CASSFGGRATGELFF
TRBD2 | TRBJ2-3 | 19 | - | TRBV2 | TGTGCCAGCAGTGAGGCGAGGACTAGCGGGTTGGTGCGCACAGATACGCAGTATTTT | CASSEARTSGLVRTDTQYF
TRBD2 | TRBJ2-3 | 15 | - | TRBV5-4 | TGTGCCAGCAGCCGAGGACTAGATAGGACAGATACGCAGTATTTT | CASSRGLDRTDTQYF
- | TRBJ2-7 | 11 | - | TRBV30 | TGTGCCGTGAGGGGAGCCTACGAGCAGTACTTC | CAVRGAYEQYF
- | TRBJ1-3 | 15 | - | TRBV7-2 | TGTGCCAGCAGCTTAGGGCAGAACTCTGGAAACACCATATATTTT | CASSLGQNSGNTIYF
- | TRBJ1-4 | 15 | once | TRBV15 | TGTGCCACCAGCGGCAGGGTGACAACTAATGAAAAACTGTTTTTT | CATSGRVTTNEKLFF
- | TRBJ2-2 | 12 | - | TRBV28 | TGTGCCGCCGGCGGGTTTCCCGGGGAGCTGTTTTTT | CAAGGFPGELFF
- | TRBJ1-4 | 13 | few | TRBV15 | TGTGCCACCAGCAGAGGCGAGGGTCGGAAACTGTTTTTT | CATSRGEGRKLFF
- | TRBJ2-2 | 16 | - | TRBV9 | TGTGCCAGCAGCGTAGAAACTCCGGGTAACACCGGGGAGCTGTTTTTT | CASSVETPGNTGELFF
TRBD2 | TRBJ2-3 | 15 | few | TRBV15 | TGTGCCACCAGCGGGGGGGAGCGGGGAACAGATACGCAGTATTTT | CATSGGERGTDTQYF
- | TRBJ1-3 | 15 | - | TRBV29-1 | TGCAGCGTTGAGAGGCAGAGCGGTTACGGAAACACCATATATTTT | CSVERQSGYGNTIYF
- | TRBJ2-5 | 13 | - | TRBV2 | TGTGCCAGCCTCCTTGGACAGCGGGAGACCCAGTACTTC | CASLLGQRETQYF
- | TRBJ2-3 | 17 | - | TRBV6-1 | TGTGCCAGCAGTGTAAACAGGGTCTACGGAGGAACAGATACGCAGTATTTT | CASSVNRVYGGTDTQYF
- | TRBJ2-1 | 13 | - | TRBV30 | TGTGCCTGGAGTGTAATTAGACGGGGGCTCCAGTTCTTC | CAWSVIRRGLQFF
TRBD1 | TRBJ1-2 | 13 | - | TRBV18 | TGTGCCAGCACTCCGGGACAGACCTATGGCTACACCTTC | CASTPGQTYGYTF
- | TRBJ2-1 | 14 | once | TRBV19 | TGTGCCAGTAGTATAAGGTCGGGGCCGAGTGAGCAGTTCTTC | CASSIRSGPSEQFF
- | TRBJ2-3 | 13 | - | TRBV7-7 | TGTGCCAGCAGCTTGGGGCTCTCAGATACGCAGTATTTT | CASSLGLSDTQYF
- | TRBJ2-7 | 13 | - | TRBV11-2 | TGTGCCAGCAGCTCTACTATGCAGGGGGAGCAGTACTTC | CASSSTMQGEQYF
TRBD2 | TRBJ2-7 | 15 | few | TRBV27 | TGTGCCAGCAGTCCCCGACTAGCGGTAACCTACGAGCAGTACTTC | CASSPRLAVTYEQYF
TRBD1 | TRBJ1-1 | 14 | - | TRBV5-1 | TGCGCCAGCAGCTTTTACAGGGGGAACACTGAAGCTTTCTTT | CASSFYRGNTEAFF
- | TRBJ2-1 | 15 | - | TRBV12-5 | TGTGCTAGTGGTTCCCCTGACTCGTATACAAATGAGCAGTTCTTC | CASGSPDSYTNEQFF
- | TRBJ2-3 | 13 | - | TRBV9 | TGTGCCAGCAGCGTGGGGACACACTTGTCCCAGTATTTT | CASSVGTHLSQYF
TRBD2 | TRBJ2-5 | 16 | once | TRBV30 | TGTGCCTGGAGTGTACGGGGACTAGCGGGGGTGGTGACCCAGTACTTC | CAWSVRGLAGVVTQYF
- | TRBJ1-1 | 11 | - | TRBV19 | TGTGCCAGTAAGAGGCGCGGGGAAACTTTCTTT | CASKRRGETFF
- | TRBJ1-1 | 14 | - | TRBV4-2 | TGTGCCAGCAGCCAGCCGGGGGAATACACTGAAGCTTTCTTT | CASSQPGEYTEAFF
- | TRBJ2-1 | 15 | few | TRBV5-8 | TGTGCCAGCGGGGGGGCGGGAGACTCCTACAATGAGCAGTTCTTC | CASGGAGDSYNEQFF
TRBD2 | TRBJ2-4 | 18 | few | TRBV4-1 | TGCGCCAGCAGCCACTCCGGACTAGCGGGAGGTTTAGACGGGATTCAGTACTTC | CASSHSGLAGGLDGIQYF
- | TRBJ2-1 | 14 | - | TRBV15 | TGTGCCACCAGCAGAGGGGCAACGACGAGTGAGCAGTTCTTC | CATSRGATTSEQFF
TRBD2 | TRBJ2-7 | 15 | - | TRBV30 | TGTGCCTGGAGTGTACCCGGGGGGTTGTCCTACGAGCAGTACTTC | CAWSVPGGLSYEQYF
TRBD2 | TRBJ2-7 | 15 | - | TRBV30 | TGTGCCTGGAGCCCTCTAGCGGGAGTATCCTACGAGCAGTACTTC | CAWSPLAGVSYEQYF
- | TRBJ2-3 | 14 | - | TRBV27 | TGTGCCAGCAGTTTTAGGGCTGGCACAGATACGCAGTATTTT | CASSFRAGTDTQYF
- | TRBJ1-1 | 14 | - | TRBV9 | TGTGCCAGCAGCGTTCAAGGGTCGGGCACTGAAGCTTTCTTT | CASSVQGSGTEAFF
TRBD1 | TRBJ2-2 | 15 | once | TRBV7-8 | TGTGCCAGCAGCTTAGGACAGGGGAACACCGGGGAGCTGTTTTTT | CASSLGQGNTGELFF
TRBD1 | TRBJ2-1 | 16 | - | TRBV5-1 | TGCGCCAGCAGCCAGTCTCCGGGACAGGTGAACAATGAGCAGTTCTTC | CASSQSPGQVNNEQFF
- | TRBJ1-6 | 15 | - | TRBV5-1 | TGCGCCAGCAGCTTGGATGGACAAGATAATTCACCCCTCCACTTT | CASSLDGQDNSPLHF
TRBD1 | TRBJ1-2 | 16 | - | TRBV5-4 | TGTGCCAGCAGGATCGGGACAGGGGGCTTTGACTATGGCTACACCTTC | CASRIGTGGFDYGYTF
TRBD2 | TRBJ2-3 | 16 | once | TRBV7-9 | TGTGCCAGCAGCTCCGGTACGGGAGGGAGTACAGATACGCAGTATTTT | CASSSGTGGSTDTQYF
- | TRBJ2-7 | 8 | - | TRBV6-6 | TGTGCCAGCCCAGTGCGGTACTTC | CASPVRYF
- | TRBJ1-2 | 15 | once | TRBV6-1 | TGTGCCAGCAGTGATTCGGGGGGCCGGGGCTATGGCTACACCTTC | CASSDSGGRGYGYTF
- | TRBJ2-6 | 15 | once | TRBV4-2 | TGTGCCAGCAGCCAAGGACATACTGGGGCCAACGTCCTGACTTTC | CASSQGHTGANVLTF
TRBD1 | TRBJ1-1 | 13 | - | TRBV5-1 | TGCGCCAGTAGACAGGGGGCGAACACTGAAGCTTTCTTT | CASRQGANTEAFF
- | TRBJ1-1 | 12 | - | TRBV6-5 | TGTGCCAGCAGCACCGGACAGCGTGAAGCTTTCTTT | CASSTGQREAFF
TRBD2 | TRBJ2-7 | 16 | - | TRBV6-6 | TGTGCCAGCAGTTACACTCGGACTAGCGGAACCTACGAGCAGTACTTC | CASSYTRTSGTYEQYF
- | TRBJ2-5 | 19 | few | TRBV7-9 | TGTGCCAGCAGCTTAGGCGCCCTCAGGGTTACAGGGATTGGGGAGACCCAGTACTTC | CASSLGALRVTGIGETQYF
TRBD1 | TRBJ2-5 | 14 | - | TRBV6-1 | TGTGCCAGCGCCACAGGGGGCAAACAAGAGACCCAGTACTTC | CASATGGKQETQYF